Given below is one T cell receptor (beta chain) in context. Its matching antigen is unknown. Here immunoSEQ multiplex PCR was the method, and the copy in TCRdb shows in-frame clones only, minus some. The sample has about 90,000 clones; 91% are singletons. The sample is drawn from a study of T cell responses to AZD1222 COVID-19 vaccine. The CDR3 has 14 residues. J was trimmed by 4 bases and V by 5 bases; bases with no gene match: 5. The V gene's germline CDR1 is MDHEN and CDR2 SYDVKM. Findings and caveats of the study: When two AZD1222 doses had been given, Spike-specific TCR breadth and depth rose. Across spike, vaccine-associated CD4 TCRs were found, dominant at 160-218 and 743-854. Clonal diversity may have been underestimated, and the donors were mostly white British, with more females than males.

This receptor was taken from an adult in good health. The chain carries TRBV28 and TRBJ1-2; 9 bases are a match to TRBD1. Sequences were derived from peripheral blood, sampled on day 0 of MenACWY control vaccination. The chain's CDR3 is CASSLDRGAYGYTF. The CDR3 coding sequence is TGTGCCAGCAGTCTCGACAGGGGGGCCTATGGCTACACCTTC.